This T cell receptor beta chain was identified in a study of shared clonotypes between healthy human individuals. Study results and caveats: Only blood was sampled; tissue repertoires likely differ.

Germline-derived CDR1 and CDR2 are SGHRS and YFSETQ. The CDR3 contains 15 residues. Trimming pared 4 bases from V and 2 bases from J, leaving 15 bases between. About this clone itself: Antigen unknown.

Deep-level assay runs were performed. TCRdb's copy holds only in-frame clones and misses some; the assay was immunoSEQ multiplex PCR. The sample consists of about 450,000 clones, 65% to 80% of them appearing once. The donor cohort consisted entirely of Caucasian adults residing in Nashville, Tennessee. The sequenced material came from PBMCs. The V and J genes are TRBV5-1 and TRBJ2-5, with D maybe TRBD1 (7 bases). The receptor's source is a woman in her thirties or forties in good health. Some clones in this sample may be carry-over from other donors' samples. CDR3 sequence reads: CASSQSTGTQETQYF. CDR3 sequence (DNA): TGCGCCAGCAGCCAATCGACAGGGACTCAAGAGACCCAGTACTTC.